Sequencing of this TCR beta chain was carried out in a study of CD8+ T cells in alopecia areata. For the study at large: Oral tofacitinib, 5 to 10 mg twice daily, was given in an open-label trial. Treated patients received severity scores based on the percentage of scalp area affected.

The table lists this clone with a count of one. What it recognizes is unknown. Other DNA sequences from this sample encode an identical CDR3 as well. Sequencing templates came from extracted RNA that was reverse transcribed into cDNA. Using immunoSEQ multiplex PCR, the repertoire was profiled, and TCRdb retains in-frame clones only, with some absent. The sample includes fewer than 250,000 clones, 60% of them seen just once. Findings and caveats of the study: A great number of expanded lesional clones endured in scalp and blood during tofacitinib. Higher clonality was seen in lesional scalp than in normal scalp, especially in alopecia totalis/universalis.

V gave up 4 bases and J gave up 7 bases, with 5 bases separating them. CDR3 length equals 10 residues. Germline loops: CDR1 SQVTM, CDR2 ANQGSEA. As to treatment: oral pan-JAK inhibitor, 5-10 mg twice daily. The V call is TRBV29-1, the J call TRBJ2-1; no reliable D call. Material: CD4+ T cells sorted from blood, obtained at week 24, from a patient treated with tofacitinib. The sequence was collected from a human donor with alopecia areata. CDR3 nucleotides: TGCAGCGTTGCGAATAATGAGCAGTTCTTC. Protein sequence: CSVANNEQFF.